The 11 T cell receptor beta chains below all came from one sample that was sequenced in a study of tissue T cells after allogeneic stem cell transplantation. Time point here: mouse harvest day 14 after allogeneic transplant. Tail vein injection delivered 10^7 T-cell-depleted bone marrow cells and 10^6 splenic CD5+ T cells. Sequencing was performed with immunoSEQ multiplex PCR; in TCRdb, only in-frame clones are kept and a portion is missing. Among 7,000 to 9,500 clones, roughly 38% were seen once, and the ten largest hold around 5%. Sequencing was carried out using skin. The receptors originated from a female BALB/c mouse given C57BL/6 T cells with graft-versus-host disease after an allogeneic hematopoietic cell transplant.

This clone has a handful of counts. All gene names here are mouse names. The read finishes 1 residue shy of the CDR3 end, and the germline J gene is used to complete it. This specimen includes other DNA sequences encoding the same CDR3. The V call is TRBV26, the J call TRBJ2-7; 9 nucleotides match TRBD1. CDR1 is KGHPV, CDR2 FQNQEV, per germline (reference sequence). The length of the CDR3 is 12 residues. The trim removed 4 bases at V and 6 bases at J, leaving 1 base unmatched. The CDR3 bases that were read are TGTGCCAGCAGTCCGGACAGGGGTGAACAGTAC. The encoded protein is CASSPDRGEQY. The full CDR3 reads CASSPDRGEQYF.

By frequency in the sample, this clone is medium-sized. The genes and germline here are from mouse. The read ends 1 residue before the CDR3 terminus; that terminus is restored from the germline J gene. The V call is TRBV13-1, the J call TRBJ1-4, with a tentative D call TRBD1 (6 bases). V lost 5 bases and J 3 bases, leaving 8 bases between the germline ends. The CDR3 consists of 13 residues. Germline CDR1 NSHNY, CDR2 SYGAGN. The sequenced part of the CDR3 DNA is TGTGCCAGCAGGGCAGGGGCCAACGAAAGATTATTT. Protein sequence: CASRAGANERLF. The complete CDR3 protein is CASRAGANERLFF.

On this clone itself: The germline and genes are mouse ones. The sequenced fragment ends 1 residue before the CDR3 boundary, so the rest is inferred from the germline J gene. V usage is TRBV26 and J usage is TRBJ1-2; D is perhaps TRBD1 (5 bases). Germline V gene lookup returns CDR1 KGHPV and CDR2 FQNQEV (reference sequence). V was cut by 3 bases and J by 0 bases, with 8 bases left in between. This CDR3 contains 14 residues. The sequenced part of the CDR3 DNA is TGTGCCAGCAGTCTTCAGACAGCAAACTCCGACTACACC. Amino acid sequence: CASSLQTANSDYT. Given in full, the CDR3 is CASSLQTANSDYTF.

As regards this clone: Each gene name is a mouse one. The read ends 1 residue early relative to the CDR3; the germline J gene fills the gap. The chain combines TRBV13-2 with TRBJ1-6; D remains ambiguous. TRBJ1-6 is designated an ORF whose function remains uncertain. The CDR3 extends over 13 amino acids. Trimming shortened V by 3 bases and J by 3 bases, and 4 bases separated the two germline ends. Germline lookup yields CDR1 NNHNN and CDR2 SYGAGS (reference sequence). CDR3 DNA, as far as it was read: TGTGCCAGCGGTGGAGGCTATAATTCGCCCCTCTAC. Protein product: CASGGGYNSPLY. The full CDR3 protein reads CASGGGYNSPLYF.

The table lists this clone with a count of one. Gene and germline names: mouse. The read ends 1 residue before the CDR3 terminus; that terminus is restored from the germline J gene. The V and J genes are TRBV5 and TRBJ2-3; TRBD2 agrees at 8 bases. Germline assignment: CDR1 LGHNA and CDR2 YNLKQL (reference sequence). Trimming at V came to 0 bases and at J to 3 bases, leaving 5 bases not matched to a gene. The CDR3 consists of 16 residues. CDR3 DNA, as far as it was read: TGTGCCAGCAGCCAAGATCCGGGGGGGGCGGCAGAAACGCTGTAT. It encodes CASSQDPGGAAETLY. The full CDR3 is CASSQDPGGAAETLYF.

Details on this clone: Gene names are mouse gene names. The CDR3 extends 1 residue past the end of the read, so its final part is completed from the germline J gene. The chain is built from TRBV2 and TRBJ1-1, with unresolved D. V was cut by 0 bases and J by 7 bases, with 6 bases left in between. There are 12 residues in the CDR3. CDR1 LGHNA and CDR2 YSYQKL come from the germline V gene. CDR3 in amino acids: CASSQERGEVFF. Partial CDR3 DNA: TGTGCCAGCAGCCAAGAGCGGGGAGAAGTCTTC.

Remarks on this clone: These gene names are mouse names. The read finishes 1 residue shy of the CDR3 end, and the germline J gene is used to complete it. The V and J genes are TRBV31 and TRBJ2-4, with D possibly TRBD2 on 5 matching bases. CDR1 GKSSPN and CDR2 SITVG come from the germline V gene. The CDR3 sequence is 13 residues long. The germline V and J ends were trimmed by 0 bases and 1 base, with 5 bases remaining between them. The CDR3 DNA, read in part, is TGTGCCTGGAGTCTTGGGGGTCAAAACACCTTGTAC. Its protein is CAWSLGGQNTLY. The entire CDR3 is CAWSLGGQNTLYF.

With respect to this clone: Each gene name is a mouse one. The read comes to an end 1 residue before the CDR3 does, leaving the germline J gene to fill in the end. The chain combines TRBV26 with TRBJ1-2; D perhaps matches TRBD1 (5 bases). Germline V gene lookup returns CDR1 KGHPV and CDR2 FQNQEV (reference sequence). This CDR3 is built from 14 residues. Deletions cut 4 bases from V and 0 bases from J, with 9 bases between. CDR3 DNA, as far as it was read: TGTGCCAGCAGTCCTCAGACAGCAAACTCCGACTACACC. This translates into CASSPQTANSDYT. The whole CDR3 protein is CASSPQTANSDYTF. The whole variable domain, remainder taken from reference TRBV26 and TRBJ1-2, is NSKVIQTPRYLVKGQGQKAKMRCIPEKGHPVVFWYQQNKNNEFKFLINFQNQEVLQQIDMTEKRFSAECPSNSPCSLEIQSSEAGDSALYLCASSPQTANSDYTFGSGTRLLVI.

A remark on this clone: The genes are named according to mouse. The DNA ends 1 residue before the CDR3 does, and the rest of the CDR3 is filled in from the germline J gene. V gene TRBV31 combines with J gene TRBJ2-5, with D perhaps matching TRBD1 or TRBD2 (5 bases each). From germline, CDR1 is GKSSPN and CDR2 SITVG. V was shortened by 0 bases and J by 0 bases, with 7 bases between the two germline ends. CDR3 length: 14 residues. CDR3 residues: CAWSLGANQDTQYF. The part of the CDR3 DNA that was read is TGTGCCTGGAGTCTAGGGGCTAACCAAGACACCCAGTAC.

This clone came up a few times. These gene names are mouse names. The read halts 1 residue ahead of the CDR3 end, with the missing end drawn from the germline J gene. The V call is TRBV13-2, the J call TRBJ2-1, with TRBD2 matching over 13 bases. Germline loops: CDR1 NNHNN, CDR2 SYGAGS (reference sequence). The CDR3 length is 15 residues. V lost 2 bases, J lost 6 bases, and 2 bases stayed unmatched. The sequenced part of the CDR3 DNA is TGTGCCAGCGGTGACCGGGACTGGGGGGGTGCTGAGCAGTTC. It translates to CASGDRDWGGAEQF. The complete CDR3 sequence is CASGDRDWGGAEQFF.

This clone is labeled as medium-sized. The gene symbols are mouse symbols. The read terminates 1 residue before the CDR3 end, so the remaining end is supplied by the germline J gene. The chain recombines TRBV26 with TRBJ1-1; 7 positions match TRBD1. This CDR3 region has 12 residues. J was trimmed by 5 bases and V by 4 bases; bases with no gene match: 1. CDR1 KGHPV and CDR2 FQNQEV come from the germline V gene (reference sequence). The CDR3 bases that were read are TGTGCCAGCAGTCGGACAGGTACAGAAGTCTTC. Its protein is CASSRTGTEVF. The full-length CDR3 reads as CASSRTGTEVFF.